The clone carrying this T cell receptor (beta chain) was seen many times. With 6 bases clipped from V and 0 bases from J, the junction kept 8 bases outside the gene matches. Germline V gene lookup returns CDR1 MNHEY and CDR2 SMNVEV (reference sequence). The CDR3 consists of 16 residues. This sample stems from a study of T cells in Graves' hyperthyroidism and ophthalmopathy. Researchers took RNA transcripts and amplified the TCR beta CDR3 regions from them. The HTBI primer set drove a first-round RT-PCR of the TCR CDR3. TCRdb re-called the multiplex PCR reads with MiXCR, one entry per CDR3 protein. The table shows some 560,000 distinct CDR3 sequences, with 14% occurring only once.

The chain links TRBV27 to TRBJ1-1; 9 bases align to TRBD1. The clonotype comes from a middle-aged woman with Graves' hyperthyroidism. The sequenced sample was blood. This CDR3 reads CASSTGTGYLNTEAFF. For the CDR3, the DNA is TGTGCCAGCAGCACCGGGACAGGGTATTTGAACACTGAAGCTTTCTTT.